The 12 T cell receptor beta chains listed next were all sequenced from one sample in a study of cytomegalovirus exposure and HLA in healthy donors. 13 Jbeta primers and 60 Vbeta primers were used for the PCR. The method was immunoSEQ multiplex PCR; TCRdb's version includes in-frame clones alone and lacks a portion of them. The sample holds around 300,000 clones, 85% to 90% seen once. The source material was PBMCs. All receptors derive from a woman aged 18-30 years in good health and CMV-seronegative.

The chain is built from TRBV7-6 and TRBJ1-5; TRBD1 agrees at 7 bases. CDR1 SGHVS and CDR2 FNYEAQ come from the germline V gene. The CDR3 is made up of 13 amino acids. V was clipped by 5 bases and J by 7 bases; unmatched bases: 5. The CDR3 bases are TGTGCCAGCAGCCGAGGGGGCGGACAGCCCCAGCATTTT. It yields the protein CASSRGGGQPQHF. Filled out from reference TRBV7-6 and TRBJ1-5, the complete variable domain reads GAGVSQSPRYKVTKRGQDVALRCDPISGHVSLYWYRQALGQGPEFLTYFNYEAQQDKSGLPNDRFSAERPEGSISTLTIQRTEQRDSAMYRCASSRGGGQPQHFGDGTRLSIL.

The J gene is TRBJ1-3, the V gene TRBV29-1, with 7 bases lining up with TRBD1. Germline V gene data show CDR1 as SQVTM and CDR2 as ANQGSEA. CDR3 length equals 15 residues. Losses at the gene ends were 3 bases for V and 1 base for J; bases not matched to a gene: 6. The CDR3 DNA reads TGCAGCGTTGATCAAGGGGGCTGGTCTGGAAACACCATATATTTT. Translation: CSVDQGGWSGNTIYF.

The rearrangement links TRBV10-3 to TRBJ1-1; 8 bases map to TRBD1. V was clipped by 6 bases and J by 4 bases; unmatched bases: 7. CDR3 length: 14 amino acids. Germline CDR1 reads ENHRY; CDR2 reads SYGVKD. CDR3: CAIRPQGGSTEAFF. Written as DNA, the CDR3 is TGTGCCATCAGACCACAGGGGGGAAGCACTGAAGCTTTCTTT.

The V call is TRBV4-1, the J call TRBJ2-3; TRBD2 aligns across 12 bases. The CDR3 is 18 residues long. With 3 bases clipped from V and 2 bases from J, the junction kept 9 bases outside the gene matches. Germline CDR1 MGHRA, CDR2 YSYEKL. The CDR3, as DNA: TGCGCCAGCAGCCAGGGAGGACTAGCGGGGACCTACACAGATACGCAGTATTTT. It is translated as CASSQGGLAGTYTDTQYF.

Concerning this clone: A junction end diverges from the germline sequence, so it may reflect a read error. This rearrangement joins TRBV7-9 to TRBJ1-1, with D perhaps matching TRBD1 (5 bases). The CDR3 is 12 amino acids. Germline values: CDR1 SEHNR, CDR2 FQNEAQ (reference sequence). The CDR3 DNA is TGTTCCAGCAGCTTAGGGGAGGCTGAAGCTTTCTTT. Protein sequence: CSSSLGEAEAFF.

This clone was counted only a few times. This sequence joins TRBV7-7 and TRBJ1-1, with a possible D match to TRBD1 (6 bases). Germline V gene lookup returns CDR1 SSHAT and CDR2 FNYEAQ (reference sequence). Trimming took 2 bases from V and 1 from J, leaving 11 bases between them. CDR3 length: 15 residues. CDR3 coding DNA: TGTGCCAGCAGCTTACCGGGACACGCGAACACTGAAGCTTTCTTT. Its translation is CASSLPGHANTEAFF. Full variable domain (remainder filled in from reference TRBV7-7 and TRBJ1-1): GAGVSQSPRYKVTKRGQDVTLRCDPISSHATLYWYQQALGQGPEFLTYFNYEAQPDKSGLPSDRFSAERPEGSISTLTIQRTEQRDSAMYRCASSLPGHANTEAFFGQGTRLTVV.

This clone appeared once. The chain recombines TRBV5-1 with TRBJ2-7; tentative D call: TRBD2 (5 bases). Trimming shortened V by 0 bases and J by 7 bases, and 17 bases separated the two germline ends. The CDR3 length is 15 residues. Germline V lookup: CDR1 SGHRS, CDR2 YFSETQ. In nucleotides, the CDR3 is TGCGCCAGCAGCTTGGCCGGGGATGGGGTAGGGGAGCAGTACTTC. Translated, it gives CASSLAGDGVGEQYF.

J is TRBJ1-6 and V is TRBV19; tentatively, D is TRBD1 (5 bases). Per germline, CDR1 LNHDA and CDR2 SQIVND (reference sequence). Trimming took off 7 bases at V and 1 base at J, with 23 bases between the two ends. CDR3 length: 19 residues. The CDR3 spells CASTLVGQGFGSYNSPLHF. The DNA of the CDR3 is TGTGCCAGTACCTTGGTAGGGCAGGGCTTCGGATCCTATAATTCACCCCTCCACTTT.

The chain links TRBV11-1 to TRBJ1-1; 8 bases are a match to TRBD1. Unmatched junction bases numbered 4, after V lost 3 bases and J lost 1 base. From germline, CDR1 is SGHAT and CDR2 FQDESV (reference sequence). The CDR3 consists of 15 residues. The CDR3 region is CASSFSGTGNTEAFF. The CDR3 bases are TGTGCCAGCAGCTTTTCCGGGACAGGGAACACTGAAGCTTTCTTT. Based on the CDR3 plus reference TRBV11-1 and TRBJ1-1, the full variable domain is EAEVAQSPRYKITEKSQAVAFWCDPISGHATLYWYRQILGQGPELLVQFQDESVVDDSQLPKDRFSAERLKGVDSTLKIQPAELGDSAMYLCASSFSGTGNTEAFFGQGTRLTVV.

The rearrangement joins TRBV5-6 to TRBJ2-3; D not certain. Trimming pared 3 bases from V and 2 bases from J, leaving 4 bases between. Germline CDR1 SGHDT, CDR2 YYEEEE. This CDR3 contains 12 residues. The CDR3 coding sequence is TGTGCCAGCAGCTCCTACACAGATACGCAGTATTTT. Translated, it gives CASSSYTDTQYF.

V usage is TRBV7-3 and J usage is TRBJ2-2; TRBD2 matches 8 bases. CDR1 and CDR2 (germline): SGHTA, FQGTGA. Trimming at V came to 4 bases and at J to 4 bases, leaving 8 bases not matched to a gene. CDR3 length equals 16 residues. This chain's CDR3 is CASSSYLGGATGELFF. The CDR3 DNA sequence: TGTGCCAGCAGCTCCTATCTCGGGGGGGCCACCGGGGAGCTGTTTTTT.

The chain carries TRBV6-5 and TRBJ1-6; 8 nucleotides match TRBD1. The J segment lost 7 bases and the V segment lost 5 bases, leaving 4 bases of the junction unmatched. The CDR3 sequence is 14 residues long. Germline V gene data show CDR1 as MNHEY and CDR2 as SVGAGI. In DNA form, the CDR3 reads TGTGCCAGCAGTGTGACAGGGGCCAATTCACCCCTCCACTTT. The encoded protein is CASSVTGANSPLHF.